Presented here are 15 T cell receptor beta chains from one specimen sequenced in a study of PD-L1 blockade in urothelial cancer. Time point here: pretreatment peripheral blood. Clones were read by immunoSEQ multiplex PCR, and TCRdb kept only the in-frame ones, dropping some. The repertoire holds around 130,000 clones, with roughly 84% as singletons. The specimen was PBMCs, collected around atezolizumab (anti-PD-L1) treatment. The receptors shown here come from a man aged 45 to 65 with urothelial cancer.

This chain links TRBV5-1 with TRBJ2-2, with D tentatively TRBD2 (6 bases). This CDR3 is 16 amino acids long. Per the germline V gene, CDR1 is SGHRS and CDR2 is YFSETQ. The germline V and J ends were trimmed by 0 bases and 6 bases, with 15 bases remaining between them. The CDR3 region has the DNA TGCGCCAGCAGCTTGGCCTTTGCAGGAGGGTCCGGGGAGCTGTTTTTT. It is translated as CASSLAFAGGSGELFF.

This clone was counted only a few times. The chain employs TRBV6-6 and TRBJ1-1; D is possibly TRBD1 (6 bases). V lost 5 bases to trimming and J lost 5 bases, with 12 bases between them. The length of the CDR3 is 13 residues. CDR1 is MNHNY, CDR2 SVGAGI, per germline (reference sequence). This chain's CDR3 is CASSTGQGTEAFF. Written as DNA, the CDR3 is TGTGCCAGCAGTACAGGGCAGGGGACTGAAGCTTTCTTT.

The J gene is TRBJ1-4, the V gene TRBV28, with TRBD1 as a possible D gene (6 bases). V gave up 5 bases and J gave up 4 bases, with 11 bases separating them. The CDR3 runs to 14 residues. CDR1 is MDHEN, CDR2 SYDVKM, per germline. The CDR3, as DNA: TGTGCCAGCAGTACACAGGGCGTTAATGAAAAACTGTTTTTT. This gives the protein CASSTQGVNEKLFF.

The chain employs TRBV5-1 and TRBJ1-1; D is undetermined. V dropped 2 bases and J dropped 1 base, with 12 bases sitting between them. CDR3 size: 15 residues. Germline V gene lookup returns CDR1 SGHRS and CDR2 YFSETQ. The CDR3 loop reads CASSLDTPRNTEAFF. The CDR3 DNA reads as TGCGCCAGCAGCTTAGACACTCCCCGGAACACTGAAGCTTTCTTT.

In regard to this clone: One junction end does not reproduce the germline sequence, and a read error may be involved. The chain combines TRBV2 with TRBJ1-5; a possible D gene is TRBD1 (5 bases). Germline lookup yields CDR1 SNHLY and CDR2 FYNNEI. This CDR3 spans 15 amino acids. CDR3 sequence (DNA): TGTGCCAGCAGCGAAGACAGTTATAGCAATCAGCCCCAGCATTTT. Its protein is CASSEDSYSNQPQHF.

The V gene is TRBV28, the J gene TRBJ2-5; 8 bases align to TRBD2. Germline CDR1 is MDHEN and CDR2 is SYDVKM. The length of the CDR3 is 16 residues. The V gene end was trimmed by 2 bases and the J gene end by 5 bases; junction bases not matched to a gene: 10. The CDR3 region has the DNA TGTGCCAGCAGTTTACGCACTAGCGGTTTCTCCGAGACCCAGTACTTC. Residues: CASSLRTSGFSETQYF.

V and J are TRBV7-9 and TRBJ2-7; possibly TRBD1 for D (5 bases). The V end was cut by 5 bases, the J end by 2 bases, with 13 bases between. CDR3 length equals 14 residues. Germline assignment: CDR1 SEHNR and CDR2 FQNEAQ (reference sequence). Here the CDR3 reads CASSADRYTYEQYF. The CDR3 DNA reads as TGTGCCAGCAGCGCCGACAGATACACCTACGAGCAGTACTTC.

V is TRBV5-1 and J is TRBJ1-5; 9 bases are a match to TRBD1. Germline values: CDR1 SGHRS, CDR2 YFSETQ. V shed 0 bases, J shed 9 bases, and the junction held 7 bases outside the gene matches. This CDR3 is 15 amino acids long. CDR3 residues: CASSLGQGGSSPQHF. CDR3 bases: TGCGCCAGCAGCTTGGGACAGGGGGGTTCATCGCCCCAGCATTTT.

The chain combines TRBV28 with TRBJ2-1; 9 bases line up with TRBD2. Looked up from germline, CDR1 is MDHEN and CDR2 is SYDVKM. The CDR3 has 16 amino acids. V gave up 2 bases and J gave up 7 bases; unmatched junction bases: 9. The CDR3 protein is CASSLIAGGPGNEQFF. DNA of the CDR3: TGTGCCAGCAGTTTAATTGCGGGAGGGCCAGGAAATGAGCAGTTCTTC.

This sequence joins TRBV2 and TRBJ2-5; D not certain. Germline assignment: CDR1 SNHLY and CDR2 FYNNEI. Trimming cost V 6 bases and J 5 bases, with 10 bases left between them. This CDR3 spans 12 amino acids. DNA of the CDR3: TGTGCCAGCAGGGTGGTGCGGGAGACCCAGTACTTC. This codes for CASRVVRETQYF.

The chain links TRBV6-5 to TRBJ1-2; D is unresolved. Germline lookup yields CDR1 MNHEY and CDR2 SVGAGI. The ends were cut back, 5 bases at V and 5 bases at J, with 3 bases in the middle. The CDR3 totals 10 residues. In nucleotides, the CDR3 is TGTGCCAGCAGTCAGTATGGCTACACCTTC. Protein product: CASSQYGYTF.

This clone was seen a single time. This rearrangement joins TRBV7-9 to TRBJ1-1, with 9 bases lining up with TRBD1. J lost 4 bases, V lost 5 bases, and 8 bases had no gene match. CDR1 and CDR2 from the germline V gene are SEHNR and FQNEAQ (reference sequence). The CDR3 runs 15 residues. CDR3 amino acids: CASSPYDRGITEAFF. The CDR3 region has the DNA TGTGCCAGCAGCCCGTACGACAGGGGGATCACTGAAGCTTTCTTT.

This chain joins TRBV18 and TRBJ1-5; no reliable D call. Trimming took off 5 bases at V and 0 bases at J, with 11 bases between the two ends. Looked up from germline, CDR1 is KGHSH and CDR2 is LQKENI. The CDR3 covers 15 residues. DNA for the CDR3: TGTGCCAGCTCAACGGCGGGCTATAGCAATCAGCCCCAGCATTTT. It codes for CASSTAGYSNQPQHF.

This clone was observed a single time. This chain joins TRBV28 and TRBJ2-5; 9 positions agree with TRBD2. Looked up from germline, CDR1 is MDHEN and CDR2 is SYDVKM. This CDR3 has 19 residues. V lost 2 bases to trimming and J lost 2 bases; unmatched junction nucleotides: 15. The CDR3 sequence: CASSLGLAGRGGGQETQYF. For the CDR3, the DNA is TGTGCCAGCAGTTTAGGGCTAGCGGGACGAGGAGGGGGTCAAGAGACCCAGTACTTC.

The chain combines TRBV7-3 with TRBJ1-1; 9 bases align to TRBD1. Germline CDR1 is SGHTA and CDR2 is FQGTGA. With 0 bases clipped from V and 1 base from J, the junction kept 9 bases outside the gene matches. This CDR3 is built from 18 residues. This CDR3 reads CASSLTGGQGPGNTEAFF. CDR3 nucleotide sequence: TGTGCCAGCAGCTTAACGGGGGGACAGGGCCCGGGGAACACTGAAGCTTTCTTT. Complete variable domain (other parts from reference TRBV7-3 and TRBJ1-1): GAGVSQTPSNKVTEKGKYVELRCDPISGHTALYWYRQSLGQGPEFLIYFQGTGAADDSGLPNDRFFAVRPEGSVSTLKIQRTERGDSAVYLCASSLTGGQGPGNTEAFFGQGTRLTVV.